The clone carrying this TCR beta chain was seen a few times. Its antigen remains unknown. The data were taken from a study of T-cell reconstitution after alpha-beta-depleted transplantation in children. General study results and limits: T-cell numbers and diversity, one year after transplant, stemmed largely from T cells that were newly produced. For some patients, TCRbeta diversity was high at day 60 because of recipient T cells and thymic progenitors that survived. Several hundred rapidly expanded clones from non-depleted graft cells reportedly supplied alpha-beta T cells about two months post-transplant.

A TCRbeta library incorporating unique molecular identifiers was prepared. TCRdb reprocessed the PCR reads via MiXCR and lists one record per CDR3 protein. The sample shows around 490,000 distinct CDR3 sequences, roughly 10% of them seen only once. The CDR3 consists of 16 residues. V lost 2 bases to trimming and J lost 8 bases; unmatched junction nucleotides: 11. CDR1 is SGHRS and CDR2 is YFSETQ in the germline V gene. This specimen was PBMCs, mostly from graft donor cells, taken 180 days after TCRalphabeta/CD19-depleted stem cell transplant. V and J are TRBV5-1 and TRBJ2-1, with TRBD2 identical over 9 bases. The receptor comes from a female patient between 2 and 10 years old who had a stem cell transplant for aplastic anemia, so the T cells may come from the graft donor. As DNA, the CDR3 is TGCGCCAGCAGCTTCCTAACGCGGGAGGGCCGCGATGAGCAGTTCTTC. Its protein product is CASSFLTREGRDEQFF.